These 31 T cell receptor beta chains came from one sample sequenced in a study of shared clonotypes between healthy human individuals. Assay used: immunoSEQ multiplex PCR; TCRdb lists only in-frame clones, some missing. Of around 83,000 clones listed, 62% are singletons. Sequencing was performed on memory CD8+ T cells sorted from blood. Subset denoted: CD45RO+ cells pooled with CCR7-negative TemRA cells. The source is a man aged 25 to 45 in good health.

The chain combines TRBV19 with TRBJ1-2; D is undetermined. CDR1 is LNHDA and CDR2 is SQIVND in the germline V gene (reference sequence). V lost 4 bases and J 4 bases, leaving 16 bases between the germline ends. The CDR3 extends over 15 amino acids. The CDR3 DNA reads TGTGCCAGTAGTACAAGCCTGACGGACCCCTATGGCTACACCTTC. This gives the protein CASSTSLTDPYGYTF.

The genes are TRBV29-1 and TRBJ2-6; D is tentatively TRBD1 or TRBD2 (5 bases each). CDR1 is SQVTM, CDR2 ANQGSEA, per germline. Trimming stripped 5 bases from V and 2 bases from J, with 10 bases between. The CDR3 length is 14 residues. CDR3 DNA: TGCAGCGTTATCAGGGACCCTGGGGCCAACGTCCTGACTTTC. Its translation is CSVIRDPGANVLTF.

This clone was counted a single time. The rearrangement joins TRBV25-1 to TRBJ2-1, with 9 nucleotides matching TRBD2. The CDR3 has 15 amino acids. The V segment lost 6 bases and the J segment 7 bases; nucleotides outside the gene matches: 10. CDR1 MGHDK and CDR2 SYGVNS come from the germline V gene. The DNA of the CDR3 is TGTGCCAGCAGACCAGCGGGAGGCTCGGGGAATGAGCAGTTCTTC. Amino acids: CASRPAGGSGNEQFF.

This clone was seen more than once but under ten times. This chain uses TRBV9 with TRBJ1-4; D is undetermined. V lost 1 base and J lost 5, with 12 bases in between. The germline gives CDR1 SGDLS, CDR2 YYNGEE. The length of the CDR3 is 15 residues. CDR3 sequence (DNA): TGTGCCAGCAGCGTATCAGGAAGAGGGAATGAAAAACTGTTTTTT. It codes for CASSVSGRGNEKLFF.

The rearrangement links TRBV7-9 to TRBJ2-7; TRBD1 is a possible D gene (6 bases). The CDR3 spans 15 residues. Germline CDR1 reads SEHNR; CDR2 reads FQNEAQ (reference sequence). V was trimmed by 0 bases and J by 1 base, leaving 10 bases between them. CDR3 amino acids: CASSLARRGSYEQYF. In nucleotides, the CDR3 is TGTGCCAGCAGCTTAGCCCGCAGGGGTTCCTACGAGCAGTACTTC.

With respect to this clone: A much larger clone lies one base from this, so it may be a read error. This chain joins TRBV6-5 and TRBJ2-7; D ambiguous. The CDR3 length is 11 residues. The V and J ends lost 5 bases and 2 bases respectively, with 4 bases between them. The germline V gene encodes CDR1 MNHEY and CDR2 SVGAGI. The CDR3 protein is CASSEAYEQYF. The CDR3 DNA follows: TGTGCCAGCAGTGAGGCCTACGAGCAGTACTTC.

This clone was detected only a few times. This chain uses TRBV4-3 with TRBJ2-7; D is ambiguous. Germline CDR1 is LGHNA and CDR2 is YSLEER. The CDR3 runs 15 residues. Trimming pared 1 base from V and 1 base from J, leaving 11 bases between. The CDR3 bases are TGCGCCAGCAGCCAAGTTCTCAAGGGTTCCTACGAGCAGTACTTC. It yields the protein CASSQVLKGSYEQYF.

In DNA form, the CDR3 reads TGTGCCAGCTCACCGGATGACGACGGCTACAATGAGCAGTTCTTC. It is translated as CASSPDDDGYNEQFF. The genes are TRBV18 and TRBJ2-1; no definite D call. The CDR3 has 15 residues. Between the trimmed V and J ends, which lost 3 bases and 3 bases, there was a span of 12 bases. Germline V gene data show CDR1 as KGHSH and CDR2 as LQKENI.

CDR3 nucleotide sequence: TGTGCCAGCAGCCCATCGGACGGAATGAACACCGGGGAGCTGTTTTTT. Amino acid sequence: CASSPSDGMNTGELFF. The chain recombines TRBV7-9 with TRBJ2-2; D gene unclear. In germline, CDR1 is SEHNR, CDR2 FQNEAQ (reference sequence). The V end was cut by 5 bases, the J end by 1 base, with 14 bases between. The CDR3 covers 16 residues.

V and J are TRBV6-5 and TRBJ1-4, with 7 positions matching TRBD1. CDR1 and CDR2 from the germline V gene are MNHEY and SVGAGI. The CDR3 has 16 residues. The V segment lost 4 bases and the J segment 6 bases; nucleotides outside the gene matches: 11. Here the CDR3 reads CASSSQDRRKDEKLFF. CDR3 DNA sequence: TGTGCCAGCAGTTCGCAGGACAGGAGGAAAGATGAAAAACTGTTTTTT.

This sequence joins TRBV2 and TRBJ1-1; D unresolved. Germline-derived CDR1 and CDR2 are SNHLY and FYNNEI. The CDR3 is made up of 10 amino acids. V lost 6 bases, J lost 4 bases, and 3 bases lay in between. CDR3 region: CASSGTEAFF. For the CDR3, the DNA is TGTGCCAGCAGCGGCACTGAAGCTTTCTTT. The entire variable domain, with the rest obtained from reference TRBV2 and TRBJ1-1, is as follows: EPEVTQTPSHQVTQMGQEVILRCVPISNHLYFYWYRQILGQKVEFLVSFYNNEISEKSEIFDDQFSVERPDGSNFTLKIRSTKLEDSAMYFCASSGTEAFFGQGTRLTVV.

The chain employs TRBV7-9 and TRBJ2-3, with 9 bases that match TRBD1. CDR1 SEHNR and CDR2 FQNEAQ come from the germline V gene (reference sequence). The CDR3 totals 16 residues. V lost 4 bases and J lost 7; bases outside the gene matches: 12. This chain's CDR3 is CASSYPGGQGVHTQYF. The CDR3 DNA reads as TGTGCCAGCAGCTACCCGGGGGGACAGGGCGTCCATACGCAGTATTTT.

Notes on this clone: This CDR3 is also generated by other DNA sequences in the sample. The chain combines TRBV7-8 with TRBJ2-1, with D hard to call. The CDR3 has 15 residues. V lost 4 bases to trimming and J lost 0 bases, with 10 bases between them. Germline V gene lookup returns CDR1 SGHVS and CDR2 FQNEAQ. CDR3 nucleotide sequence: TGTGCCAGCAGCTCTGGACCGAGCTCCTACAATGAGCAGTTCTTC. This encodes CASSSGPSSYNEQFF.

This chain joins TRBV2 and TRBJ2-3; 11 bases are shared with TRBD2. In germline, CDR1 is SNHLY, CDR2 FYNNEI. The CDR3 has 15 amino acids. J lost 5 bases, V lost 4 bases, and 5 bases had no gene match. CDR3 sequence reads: CASSATSGSGDTQYF. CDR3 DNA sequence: TGTGCCAGCAGTGCCACTAGCGGGAGTGGAGATACGCAGTATTTT.

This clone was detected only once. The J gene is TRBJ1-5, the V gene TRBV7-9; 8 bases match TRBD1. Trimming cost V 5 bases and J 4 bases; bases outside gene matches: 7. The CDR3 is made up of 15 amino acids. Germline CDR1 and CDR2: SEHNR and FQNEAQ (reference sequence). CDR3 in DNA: TGTGCCAGCAGCGGACAGGGAAGGGGAAATCAGCCCCAGCATTTT. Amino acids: CASSGQGRGNQPQHF.

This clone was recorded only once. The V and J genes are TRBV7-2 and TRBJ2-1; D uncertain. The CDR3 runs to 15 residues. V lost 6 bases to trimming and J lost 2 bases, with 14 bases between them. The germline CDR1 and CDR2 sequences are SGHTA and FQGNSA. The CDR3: CASSLAYGPYNEQFF. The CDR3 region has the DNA TGTGCCAGCAGTCTCGCTTACGGGCCCTACAATGAGCAGTTCTTC.

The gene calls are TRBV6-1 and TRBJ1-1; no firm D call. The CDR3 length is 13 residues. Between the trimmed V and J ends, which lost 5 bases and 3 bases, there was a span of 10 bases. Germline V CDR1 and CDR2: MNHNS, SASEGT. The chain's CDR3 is CASSSGGDTEAFF. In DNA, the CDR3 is TGTGCCAGCAGTTCGGGTGGAGACACTGAAGCTTTCTTT.

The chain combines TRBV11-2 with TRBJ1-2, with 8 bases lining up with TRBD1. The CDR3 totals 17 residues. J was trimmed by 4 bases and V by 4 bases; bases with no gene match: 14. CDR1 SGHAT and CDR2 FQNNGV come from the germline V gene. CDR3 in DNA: TGTGCCAGCAGCTATGACAGGGGCCTAGTCGACGCCTATGGCTACACCTTC. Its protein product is CASSYDRGLVDAYGYTF.

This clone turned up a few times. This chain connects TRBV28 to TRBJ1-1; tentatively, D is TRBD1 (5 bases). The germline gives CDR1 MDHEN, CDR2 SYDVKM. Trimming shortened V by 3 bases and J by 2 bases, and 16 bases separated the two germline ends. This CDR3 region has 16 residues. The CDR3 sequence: CASSLNWDGLNTEAFF. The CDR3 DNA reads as TGTGCCAGCAGTTTGAATTGGGACGGGCTCAACACTGAAGCTTTCTTT.

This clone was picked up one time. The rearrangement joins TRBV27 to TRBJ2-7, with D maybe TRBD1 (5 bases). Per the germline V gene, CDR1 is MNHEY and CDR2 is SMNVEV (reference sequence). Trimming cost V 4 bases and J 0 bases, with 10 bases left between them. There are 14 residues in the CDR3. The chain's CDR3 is CASSSDTTSYEQYF. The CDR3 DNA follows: TGTGCCAGCAGTTCGGACACGACCTCCTACGAGCAGTACTTC.

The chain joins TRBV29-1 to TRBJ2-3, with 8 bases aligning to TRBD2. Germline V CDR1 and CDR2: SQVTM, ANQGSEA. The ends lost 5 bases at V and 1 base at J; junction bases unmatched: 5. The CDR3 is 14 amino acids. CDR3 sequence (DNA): TGCAGCGTTAGAGCGGGGGTTGGCACAGATACGCAGTATTTT. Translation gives CSVRAGVGTDTQYF.

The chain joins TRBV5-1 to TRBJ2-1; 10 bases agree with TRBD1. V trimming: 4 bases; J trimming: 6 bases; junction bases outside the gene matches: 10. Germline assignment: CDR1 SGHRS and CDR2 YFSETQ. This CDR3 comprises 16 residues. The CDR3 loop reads CASSPAGQGLFNEQFF. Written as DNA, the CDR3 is TGCGCCAGCAGCCCCGCGGGACAGGGGCTGTTCAATGAGCAGTTCTTC.

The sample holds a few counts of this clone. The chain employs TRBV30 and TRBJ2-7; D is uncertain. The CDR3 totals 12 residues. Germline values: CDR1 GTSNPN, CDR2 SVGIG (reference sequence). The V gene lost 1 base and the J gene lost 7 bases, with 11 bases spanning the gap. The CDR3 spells CAWSAQAGEQYF. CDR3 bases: TGTGCCTGGAGTGCCCAGGCAGGAGAGCAGTACTTC.

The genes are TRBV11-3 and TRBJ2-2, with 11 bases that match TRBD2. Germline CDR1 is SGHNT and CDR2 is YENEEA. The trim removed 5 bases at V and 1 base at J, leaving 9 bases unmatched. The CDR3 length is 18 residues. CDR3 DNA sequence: TGTGCCAGCAGCCCCGGGACTAGCGGAGTTGGGAACACCGGGGAGCTGTTTTTT. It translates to CASSPGTSGVGNTGELFF.

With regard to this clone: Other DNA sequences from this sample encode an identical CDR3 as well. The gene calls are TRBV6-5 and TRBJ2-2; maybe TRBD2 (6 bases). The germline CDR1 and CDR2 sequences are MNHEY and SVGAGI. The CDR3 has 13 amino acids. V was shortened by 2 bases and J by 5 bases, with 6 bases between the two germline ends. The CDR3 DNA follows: TGTGCCAGCAGTTACGGAGGGACCGGGGAGCTGTTTTTT. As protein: CASSYGGTGELFF.

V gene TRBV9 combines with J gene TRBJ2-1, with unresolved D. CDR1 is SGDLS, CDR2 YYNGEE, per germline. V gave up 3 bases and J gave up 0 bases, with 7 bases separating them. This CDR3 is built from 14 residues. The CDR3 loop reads CASSDPRSYNEQFF. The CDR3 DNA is TGTGCCAGCAGCGACCCCCGCTCCTACAATGAGCAGTTCTTC.

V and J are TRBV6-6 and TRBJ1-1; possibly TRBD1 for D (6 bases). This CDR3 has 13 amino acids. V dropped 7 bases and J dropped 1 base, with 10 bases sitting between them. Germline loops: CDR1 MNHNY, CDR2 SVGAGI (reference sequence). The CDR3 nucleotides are TGTGCCAGCAACCAAGGGGGGAACACTGAAGCTTTCTTT. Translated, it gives CASNQGGNTEAFF.

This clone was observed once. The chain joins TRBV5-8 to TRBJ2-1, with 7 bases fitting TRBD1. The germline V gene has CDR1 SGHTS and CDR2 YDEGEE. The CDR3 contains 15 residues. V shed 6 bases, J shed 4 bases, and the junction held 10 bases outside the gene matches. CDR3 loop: CASNEQGPPYNEQFF. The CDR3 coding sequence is TGTGCCAGCAACGAACAGGGGCCCCCATACAATGAGCAGTTCTTC.

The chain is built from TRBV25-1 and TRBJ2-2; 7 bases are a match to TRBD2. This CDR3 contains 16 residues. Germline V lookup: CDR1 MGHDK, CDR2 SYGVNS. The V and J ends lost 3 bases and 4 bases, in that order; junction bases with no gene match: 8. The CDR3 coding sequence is TGTGCCAGCAGTGATGACCGGGGGGTAGGCACCGGGGAGCTGTTTTTT. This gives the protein CASSDDRGVGTGELFF.

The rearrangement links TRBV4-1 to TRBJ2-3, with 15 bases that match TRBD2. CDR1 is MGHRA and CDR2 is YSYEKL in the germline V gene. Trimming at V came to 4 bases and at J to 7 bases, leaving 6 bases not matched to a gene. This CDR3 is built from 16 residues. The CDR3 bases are TGCGCCAGCAGCCTCCGGACTAGCGGGAGGGCAAATACGCAGTATTTT. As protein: CASSLRTSGRANTQYF.

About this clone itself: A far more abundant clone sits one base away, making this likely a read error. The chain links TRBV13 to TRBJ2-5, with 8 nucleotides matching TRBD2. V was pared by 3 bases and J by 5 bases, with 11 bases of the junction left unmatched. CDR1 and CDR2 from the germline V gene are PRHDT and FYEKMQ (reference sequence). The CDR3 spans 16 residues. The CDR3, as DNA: TGTGCCAGCAGCTTCTTTAGCGGGAAGGCCTTGGAGACCCAGTACTTC. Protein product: CASSFFSGKALETQYF.